A single sample gave rise to the 22 T cell receptor beta chains below, sequenced in a study of PD-L1 blockade in urothelial cancer (dated by TCRdb to about 2017). Library preparation used the immunoSEQ multiplex PCR assay. TCRdb stores this immuneACCESS table with in-frame sequences only. Part of the clones is absent; in the studies checked, under half of the shortfall reflects unresolved V genes, and no reason is known for the rest. This sample gives more than 35,000 clones in total; around 82% of them show up just once. Around 3.1% of the sample rests with the top ten. The material was PBMCs, obtained around atezolizumab (anti-PD-L1) treatment. The receptors stem from a man aged 70-80 years with urothelial cancer.

The rearrangement links TRBV4-1 to TRBJ2-2; D gene uncertain. V was shortened by 4 bases and J by 7 bases, with 16 bases between the two germline ends. The CDR3 runs 15 residues. Per germline, CDR1 MGHRA and CDR2 YSYEKL. CDR3 DNA sequence: TGCGCCAGCAGCCTTCAACAGACCACGAGCGGGGAGCTGTTTTTT. It specifies CASSLQQTTSGELFF.

A single count supports this clone. The gene calls are TRBV11-3 and TRBJ2-3, with 7 bases aligning to TRBD2. V was pared by 8 bases and J by 3 bases, with 8 bases of the junction left unmatched. This CDR3 has 14 residues. The V gene's germline CDR1 is SGHNT and CDR2 YENEEA. The CDR3 sequence: CASARGVGTDTQYF. The DNA of the CDR3 is TGTGCCAGCGCCCGGGGGGTTGGAACAGATACGCAGTATTTT.

In this sample, this clone turned up a few times. V is TRBV6-5 and J is TRBJ1-2, with D possibly being TRBD1 (5 bases). The CDR3 is 14 amino acids. V shed 2 bases and J shed 4 bases, with 11 bases lying between them. CDR1 is MNHEY, CDR2 SVGAGI, per germline. The CDR3 region is CASSYGGDAYGYTF. The CDR3 DNA reads as TGTGCCAGCAGTTACGGAGGGGACGCCTATGGCTACACCTTC.

In this sample, this clone turned up a few times. CDR3 nucleotides: TGTGCCAGCAGTCCTCCAGGAGCGGGCCGGGAGCAGTTCTTC. Residues: CASSPPGAGREQFF. This chain joins TRBV6-6 and TRBJ2-1; tentatively, D is TRBD2 (6 bases). The CDR3 loop spans 14 amino acids. V gave up 5 bases and J gave up 10 bases, with 18 bases separating them. Looked up from germline, CDR1 is MNHNY and CDR2 is SVGAGI (reference sequence).

The V and J genes are TRBV7-2 and TRBJ2-7; 10 bases are a match to TRBD1. CDR3 length: 15 amino acids. The V gene's germline CDR1 is SGHTA and CDR2 FQGNSA. The J segment lost 3 bases and the V segment lost 5 bases, leaving 7 bases of the junction unmatched. The CDR3 nucleotides are TGTGCCAGCAGCCCGCGACAGGGGGCTTTCTACGAGCAGTACTTC. Its translation: CASSPRQGAFYEQYF.

The chain combines TRBV30 with TRBJ1-4; a possible D gene is TRBD1 (5 bases). CDR1 GTSNPN and CDR2 SVGIG come from the germline V gene (reference sequence). The CDR3 sequence is 13 residues long. V was cut by 5 bases and J by 9 bases, with 16 bases left in between. The chain's CDR3 is CAWGEGWDQKLFF. CDR3 DNA: TGTGCCTGGGGGGAGGGATGGGACCAAAAACTGTTTTTT.

The V and J genes are TRBV11-3 and TRBJ2-2; 7 nucleotides line up with TRBD1. The length of the CDR3 is 15 residues. Germline V gives CDR1 SGHNT, CDR2 YENEEA. Germline trimming cut 3 bases from V and 7 bases from J; bases unmatched to any gene: 8. The CDR3 reads CASSFKGAGDGELFF. DNA of the CDR3: TGTGCCAGCAGCTTCAAGGGGGCTGGGGACGGGGAGCTGTTTTTT.

The chain carries TRBV19 and TRBJ1-2; weak D call: TRBD1 (5 bases). Germline loops: CDR1 LNHDA, CDR2 SQIVND (reference sequence). The CDR3 sequence is 13 residues long. Between the trimmed V and J ends, which lost 7 bases and 4 bases, there was a span of 13 bases. CDR3 sequence reads: CASNGREGYGYTF. The CDR3 DNA reads TGTGCCAGTAACGGCAGGGAAGGCTATGGCTACACCTTC. The complete variable domain, with remaining parts taken from reference TRBV19 and TRBJ1-2, reads DGGITQSPKYLFRKEGQNVTLSCEQNLNHDAMYWYRQDPGQGLRLIYYSQIVNDFQKGDIAEGYSVSREKKESFPLTVTSAQKNPTAFYLCASNGREGYGYTFGSGTRLTVV.

This clone was observed once. Written as DNA, the CDR3 is TGCGCCAGCAGCCAAGGGACTCCTAGCAAGCAGTTCTTC. This gives the protein CASSQGTPSKQFF. This chain uses TRBV4-3 with TRBJ2-1; weak D call: TRBD2 (5 bases). Trimming pared 1 base from V and 11 bases from J, leaving 12 bases between. CDR3 length equals 13 residues. Germline V gene data show CDR1 as LGHNA and CDR2 as YSLEER.

The gene calls are TRBV7-9 and TRBJ2-7, with a possible D match to TRBD2 (5 bases). Germline V gene sequence: CDR1 SEHNR, CDR2 FQNEAQ (reference sequence). The CDR3 is made up of 13 amino acids. V was shortened by 1 base and J by 3 bases, with 7 bases between the two germline ends. The DNA of the CDR3 is TGTGCCAGCAGCTTAGGCGCGGGCTACGAGCAGTACTTC. Amino acid sequence: CASSLGAGYEQYF.

The chain links TRBV5-5 to TRBJ2-6; TRBD1 matches 7 bases. CDR1 SGHKS and CDR2 YYEKEE come from the germline V gene (reference sequence). The CDR3 is 18 amino acids. After removal of 4 bases from V and 0 bases from J, the junction contained 10 bases not matched to a gene. CDR3 sequence (DNA): TGTGCCAGCAGCCGAGGGACAGCTCTTAACTCTGGGGCCAACGTCCTGACTTTC. This sequence encodes CASSRGTALNSGANVLTF.

The rearrangement uses TRBV2 and TRBJ2-1; 12 bases line up with TRBD2. V lost 6 bases and J lost 4; bases outside the gene matches: 4. The CDR3 sequence is 15 residues long. Germline V gene data show CDR1 as SNHLY and CDR2 as FYNNEI. The CDR3 nucleotides are TGTGCCAGCAGGGAGACTAGCGGGGGATACAATGAGCAGTTCTTC. Translated, it gives CASRETSGGYNEQFF.

V gene TRBV19 combines with J gene TRBJ2-2, with TRBD1 as a possible D gene (6 bases). The CDR3 is 15 amino acids. Germline loops: CDR1 LNHDA, CDR2 SQIVND (reference sequence). The ends were cut back, 3 bases at V and 9 bases at J, with 17 bases in the middle. CDR3 in amino acids: CASSIWGQTVRELFF. For the CDR3, the DNA is TGTGCCAGTAGTATCTGGGGACAAACGGTGAGGGAGCTGTTTTTT. The full variable domain, rest sourced from reference TRBV19 and TRBJ2-2, is DGGITQSPKYLFRKEGQNVTLSCEQNLNHDAMYWYRQDPGQGLRLIYYSQIVNDFQKGDIAEGYSVSREKKESFPLTVTSAQKNPTAFYLCASSIWGQTVRELFFGEGSRLTVL.

The rearrangement uses TRBV25-1 and TRBJ1-3; D is perhaps TRBD1 (6 bases). Germline V lookup: CDR1 MGHDK, CDR2 SYGVNS. The CDR3 loop spans 14 amino acids. V was clipped by 6 bases and J by 0 bases, with 9 bases between them. The CDR3 loop reads CASRDRYSGNTIYF. The CDR3 DNA sequence: TGTGCCAGCAGAGACAGGTACTCTGGAAACACCATATATTTT. Based on the CDR3 plus reference TRBV25-1 and TRBJ1-3, the full variable domain is EADIYQTPRYLVIGTGKKITLECSQTMGHDKMYWYQQDPGMELHLIHYSYGVNSTEKGDLSSESTVSRIRTEHFPLTLESARPSHTSQYLCASRDRYSGNTIYFGEGSWLTVV.

The chain combines TRBV11-2 with TRBJ2-7; 9 bases fit TRBD1. CDR1 is SGHAT, CDR2 FQNNGV, per germline. This CDR3 comprises 15 residues. With 2 bases clipped from V and 6 bases from J, the junction kept 8 bases outside the gene matches. The CDR3 DNA sequence: TGTGCCAGCAGCTTATCCCGGGACAGGGTAACCGAGCAGTACTTC. This translates into CASSLSRDRVTEQYF.

V usage is TRBV30 and J usage is TRBJ1-3, with no clear D. The CDR3 extends over 16 amino acids. Trimming stripped 5 bases from V and 0 bases from J, with 17 bases between. The germline gives CDR1 GTSNPN, CDR2 SVGIG (reference sequence). The chain's CDR3 is CAWLFPRSYSGNTIYF. CDR3 nucleotides: TGTGCCTGGTTATTTCCAAGGAGCTACTCTGGAAACACCATATATTTT.

This clone was seen a few times. V usage is TRBV7-2 and J usage is TRBJ1-1; D unresolved. Trimming left V 2 bases short and J 1 base short, with 11 bases between. The germline gives CDR1 SGHTA, CDR2 FQGNSA. The CDR3 runs 15 residues. CDR3 residues: CASSLMGSRNTEAFF. In nucleotides, the CDR3 is TGTGCCAGCAGCTTAATGGGCAGCAGGAACACTGAAGCTTTCTTT.

This clone came up a few times. The V call is TRBV19, the J call TRBJ2-1; D ambiguous. V gave up 1 base and J gave up 10 bases, with 11 bases separating them. The CDR3 is made up of 13 amino acids. Germline values: CDR1 LNHDA, CDR2 SQIVND (reference sequence). CDR3 nucleotide sequence: TGTGCCAGTAGTATAGCTAGAAGTGTGGAGCAGTTCTTC. It encodes CASSIARSVEQFF.

The chain recombines TRBV5-6 with TRBJ2-7, with D possibly being TRBD1 (6 bases). Germline V CDR1 and CDR2: SGHDT, YYEEEE. V was pared by 5 bases and J by 4 bases, with 7 bases between. This CDR3 is built from 11 residues. CDR3 loop: CASRRGYEQYF. The CDR3 DNA is TGTGCCAGCAGAAGGGGGTACGAGCAGTACTTC.

V is TRBV15 and J is TRBJ2-5; D is possibly TRBD1 (6 bases). Germline CDR1 reads LNHNV; CDR2 reads YYDKDF (reference sequence). V was trimmed by 0 bases and J by 0 bases, leaving 11 bases between them. CDR3 length: 16 amino acids. CDR3 region: CATSRDYEGDQETQYF. CDR3 coding DNA: TGTGCCACCAGCAGAGATTATGAGGGGGACCAAGAGACCCAGTACTTC.

The chain links TRBV29-1 to TRBJ2-3; 13 bases line up with TRBD2. This CDR3 has 14 residues. Germline V gene lookup returns CDR1 SQVTM and CDR2 ANQGSEA. V shed 7 bases, J shed 3 bases, and the junction held 4 bases outside the gene matches. The CDR3 DNA reads TGCAGCGGGACTAGCGGGAGTTTAACAGATACGCAGTATTTT. Translation: CSGTSGSLTDTQYF.

The chain employs TRBV30 and TRBJ1-6; D gene unclear. The CDR3 has 17 residues. Germline V lookup: CDR1 GTSNPN, CDR2 SVGIG (reference sequence). Trimming stripped 6 bases from V and 0 bases from J, with 18 bases between. CDR3 sequence (DNA): TGTGCCTGCCACCGGGCGGACTCGAGCTCCTATAATTCACCCCTCCACTTT. Amino acids: CACHRADSSSYNSPLHF. Looking up the rest from reference TRBV30 and TRBJ1-6 gives the full variable domain: SQTIHQWPATLVQPVGSPLSLECTVEGTSNPNLYWYRQAAGRGLQLLFYSVGIGQISSEVPQNLSASRPQDRQFILSSKKLLLSDSGFYLCACHRADSSSYNSPLHFGNGTRLTVT.